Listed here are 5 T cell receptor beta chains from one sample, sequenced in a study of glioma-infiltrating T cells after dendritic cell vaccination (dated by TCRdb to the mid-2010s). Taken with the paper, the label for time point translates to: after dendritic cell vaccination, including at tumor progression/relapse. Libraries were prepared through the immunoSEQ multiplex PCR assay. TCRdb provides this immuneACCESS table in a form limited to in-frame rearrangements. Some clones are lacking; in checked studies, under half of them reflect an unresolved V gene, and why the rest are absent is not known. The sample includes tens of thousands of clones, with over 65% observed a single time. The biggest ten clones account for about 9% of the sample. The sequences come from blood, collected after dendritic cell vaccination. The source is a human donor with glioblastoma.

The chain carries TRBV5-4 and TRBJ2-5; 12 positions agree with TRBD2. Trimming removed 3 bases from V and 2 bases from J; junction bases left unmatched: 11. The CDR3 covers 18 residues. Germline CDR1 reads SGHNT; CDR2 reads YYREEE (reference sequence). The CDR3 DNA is TGTGCCAGCAGCTCAGGGGGTCGACTAGCGGGGGTACAAGAGACCCAGTACTTC. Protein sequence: CASSSGGRLAGVQETQYF.

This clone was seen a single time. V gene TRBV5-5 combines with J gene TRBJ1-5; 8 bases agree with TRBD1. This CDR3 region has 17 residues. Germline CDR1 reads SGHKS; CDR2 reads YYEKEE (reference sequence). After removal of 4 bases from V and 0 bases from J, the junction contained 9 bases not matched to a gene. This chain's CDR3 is CASSRHLTGDSNQPQHF. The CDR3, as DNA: TGTGCCAGCAGCCGTCATTTGACAGGGGATAGCAATCAGCCCCAGCATTTT. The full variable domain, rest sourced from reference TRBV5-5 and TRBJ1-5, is DAGVTQSPTHLIKTRGQQVTLRCSPISGHKSVSWYQQVLGQGPQFIFQYYEKEERGRGNFPDRFSARQFPNYSSELNVNALLLGDSALYLCASSRHLTGDSNQPQHFGDGTRLSIL.

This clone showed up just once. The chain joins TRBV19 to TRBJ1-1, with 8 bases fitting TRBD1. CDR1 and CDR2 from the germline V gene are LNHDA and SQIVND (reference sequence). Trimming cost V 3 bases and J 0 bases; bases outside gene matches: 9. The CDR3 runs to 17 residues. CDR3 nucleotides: TGTGCCAGTAGTATCCTAAACCGACAGGGGATGAACACTGAAGCTTTCTTT. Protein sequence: CASSILNRQGMNTEAFF.

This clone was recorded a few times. The CDR3 DNA reads TGCGCCAGCAGCCAAGATCTTCCATTAGGGGCTAGCAATCAGCCCCAGCATTTT. It specifies CASSQDLPLGASNQPQHF. This chain connects TRBV4-3 to TRBJ1-5; weak D call: TRBD1 (5 bases). Germline V CDR1 and CDR2: LGHNA, YSLEER. V was shortened by 0 bases and J by 0 bases, with 15 bases between the two germline ends. The CDR3 has 18 amino acids.

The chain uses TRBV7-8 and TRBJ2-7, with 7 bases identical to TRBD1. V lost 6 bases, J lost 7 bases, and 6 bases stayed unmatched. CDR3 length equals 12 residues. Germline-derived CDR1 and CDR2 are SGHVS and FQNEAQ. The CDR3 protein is CASSHGQVEQYF. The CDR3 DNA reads TGTGCCAGCAGTCATGGACAGGTTGAGCAGTACTTC.